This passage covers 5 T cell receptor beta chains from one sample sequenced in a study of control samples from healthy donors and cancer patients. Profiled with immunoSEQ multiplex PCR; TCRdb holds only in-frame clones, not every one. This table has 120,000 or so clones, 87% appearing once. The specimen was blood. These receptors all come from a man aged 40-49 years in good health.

The DNA for the CDR3 is TGCAGTGCTAGTGGAAGCGGGCGCACAGATACGCAGTATTTT. Translated, it gives CSASGSGRTDTQYF. V gene TRBV20-1 combines with J gene TRBJ2-3; D is perhaps TRBD2 (6 bases). The CDR3 contains 14 residues. CDR1 is DFQATT and CDR2 is SNEGSKA in the germline V gene (reference sequence). The V gene lost 3 bases and the J gene lost 1 base, with 11 bases spanning the gap.

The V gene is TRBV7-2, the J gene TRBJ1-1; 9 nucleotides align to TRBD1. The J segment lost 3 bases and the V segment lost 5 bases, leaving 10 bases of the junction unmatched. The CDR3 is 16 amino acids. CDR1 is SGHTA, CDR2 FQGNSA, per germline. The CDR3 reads CASSHGTGRPDTEAFF. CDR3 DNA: TGTGCCAGCAGCCACGGGACAGGGAGGCCGGACACTGAAGCTTTCTTT.

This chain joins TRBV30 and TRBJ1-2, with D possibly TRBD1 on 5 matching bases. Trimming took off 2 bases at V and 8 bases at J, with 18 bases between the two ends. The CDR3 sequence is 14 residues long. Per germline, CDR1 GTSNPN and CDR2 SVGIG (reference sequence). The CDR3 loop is CAWSQDTGFFGYTF. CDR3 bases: TGTGCCTGGAGTCAAGACACAGGTTTCTTCGGCTACACCTTC.

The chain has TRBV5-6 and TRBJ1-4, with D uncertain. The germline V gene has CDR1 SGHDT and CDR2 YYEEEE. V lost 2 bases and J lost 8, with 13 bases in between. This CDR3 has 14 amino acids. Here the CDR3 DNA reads TGTGCCAGCAGCTTAGGAGACATCTCGGAAAAACTGTTTTTT. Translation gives CASSLGDISEKLFF.

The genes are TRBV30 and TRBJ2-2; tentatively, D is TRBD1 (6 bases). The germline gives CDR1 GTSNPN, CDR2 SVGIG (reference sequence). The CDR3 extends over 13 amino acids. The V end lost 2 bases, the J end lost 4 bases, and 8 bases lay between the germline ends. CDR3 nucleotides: TGTGCCTGGAGTTTACAGGGCACCGGGGAGCTGTTTTTT. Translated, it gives CAWSLQGTGELFF.